This TCR beta chain was recorded in a study of Ad26.COV2.S vaccination and SARS-CoV-2 variants. Across the whole study: Donor was in the COV1001 Ad26.COV2.S trial arm. General study points: Recipients of either vaccine or placebo displayed similar breadth of non-spike TCRs.

Between the trimmed V and J ends, which lost 8 bases and 2 bases, there was a span of 10 bases. Germline CDR1 is MDHEN and CDR2 is SYDVKM. This CDR3 region has 13 residues. Comment on this clone: Its target is unknown.

Using immunoSEQ multiplex PCR, the repertoire was profiled, and TCRdb retains in-frame clones only, with some absent. The sample lists hundreds of thousands of clones; more than 85% were seen once. Treatment meaning: about 20 received Ad26.COV2.S at low or high dose, single or two shots; about 5 received placebo; per-sample allocation not given. Sample collection was performed on day 63 after the first vaccine or placebo injection. This clonotype originated in a person between 18 and 65 years old who received the Ad26.COV2.S COVID-19 vaccine or a placebo. The chain is built from TRBV28 and TRBJ1-5; TRBD1 might be the D (5 bases). The sample here was peripheral blood, taken in a trial of Ad26.COV2.S vaccine versus placebo. The CDR3 DNA follows: TGTGCCAGCGGGGACGGTCGCAATCAGCCCCAGCATTTT. Translation gives CASGDGRNQPQHF.